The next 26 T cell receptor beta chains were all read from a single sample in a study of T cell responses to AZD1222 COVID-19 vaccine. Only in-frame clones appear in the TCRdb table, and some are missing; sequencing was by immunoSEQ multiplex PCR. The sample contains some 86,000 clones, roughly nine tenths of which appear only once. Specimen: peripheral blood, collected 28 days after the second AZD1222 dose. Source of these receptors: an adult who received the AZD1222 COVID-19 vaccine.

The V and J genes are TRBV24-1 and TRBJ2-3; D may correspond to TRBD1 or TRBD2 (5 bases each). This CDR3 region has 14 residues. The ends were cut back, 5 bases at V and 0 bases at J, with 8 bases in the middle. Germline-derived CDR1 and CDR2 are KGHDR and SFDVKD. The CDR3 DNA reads TGTGCCACCAGTGGGGGACGGAGCACAGATACGCAGTATTTT. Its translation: CATSGGRSTDTQYF.

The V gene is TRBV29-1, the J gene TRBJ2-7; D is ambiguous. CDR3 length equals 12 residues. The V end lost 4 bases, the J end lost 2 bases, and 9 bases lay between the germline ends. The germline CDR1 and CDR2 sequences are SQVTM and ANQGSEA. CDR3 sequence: CSVGRSTYEQYF. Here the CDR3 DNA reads TGCAGCGTTGGTCGGTCGACCTACGAGCAGTACTTC.

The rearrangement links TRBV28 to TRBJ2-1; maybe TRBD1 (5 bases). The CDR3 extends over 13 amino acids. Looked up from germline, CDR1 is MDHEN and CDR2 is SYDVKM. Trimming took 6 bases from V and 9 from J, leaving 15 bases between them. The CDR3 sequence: CASRMQGSIEQFF. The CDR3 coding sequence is TGTGCCAGCAGAATGCAGGGCAGTATTGAGCAGTTCTTC.

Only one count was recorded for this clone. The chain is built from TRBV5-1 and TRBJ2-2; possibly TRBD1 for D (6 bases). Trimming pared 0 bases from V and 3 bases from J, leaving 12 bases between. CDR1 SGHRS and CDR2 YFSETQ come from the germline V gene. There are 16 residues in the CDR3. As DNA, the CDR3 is TGCGCCAGCAGCTTGGGACAGGCCATCGACACCGGGGAGCTGTTTTTT. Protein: CASSLGQAIDTGELFF.

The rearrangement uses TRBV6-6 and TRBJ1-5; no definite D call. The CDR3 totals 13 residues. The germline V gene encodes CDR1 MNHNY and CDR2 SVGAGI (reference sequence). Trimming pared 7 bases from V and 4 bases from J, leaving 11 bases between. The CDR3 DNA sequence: TGTGCCAGCACCAAAGATCGGAATCAGCCCCAGCATTTT. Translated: CASTKDRNQPQHF.

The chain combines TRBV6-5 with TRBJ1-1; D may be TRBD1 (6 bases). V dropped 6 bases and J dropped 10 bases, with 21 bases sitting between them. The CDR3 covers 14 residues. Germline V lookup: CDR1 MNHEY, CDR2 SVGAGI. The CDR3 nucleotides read TGTGCCAGCAGGCACGACAGGACCAGTATAGCAGCTTTCTTT. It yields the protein CASRHDRTSIAAFF.

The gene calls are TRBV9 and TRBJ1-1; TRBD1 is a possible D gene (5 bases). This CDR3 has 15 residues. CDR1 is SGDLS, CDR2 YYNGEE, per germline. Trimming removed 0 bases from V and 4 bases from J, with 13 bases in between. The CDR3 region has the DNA TGTGCCAGCAGCGTAGTTATGGGGGGAGTCACTGAAGCTTTCTTT. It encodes CASSVVMGGVTEAFF.

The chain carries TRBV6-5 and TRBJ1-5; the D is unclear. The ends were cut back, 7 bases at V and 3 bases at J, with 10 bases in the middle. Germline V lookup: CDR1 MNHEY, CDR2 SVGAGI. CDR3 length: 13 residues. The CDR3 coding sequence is TGTGCCAGCACTATCGGGTCCAATCAGCCCCAGCATTTT. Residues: CASTIGSNQPQHF.

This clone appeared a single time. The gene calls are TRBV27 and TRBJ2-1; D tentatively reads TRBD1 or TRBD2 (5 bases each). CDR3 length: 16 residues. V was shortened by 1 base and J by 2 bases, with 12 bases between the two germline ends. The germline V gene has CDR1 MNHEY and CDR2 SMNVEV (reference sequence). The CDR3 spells CASSLFEGRTYNEQFF. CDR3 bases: TGTGCCAGCAGTTTATTTGAGGGGCGGACCTACAATGAGCAGTTCTTC.

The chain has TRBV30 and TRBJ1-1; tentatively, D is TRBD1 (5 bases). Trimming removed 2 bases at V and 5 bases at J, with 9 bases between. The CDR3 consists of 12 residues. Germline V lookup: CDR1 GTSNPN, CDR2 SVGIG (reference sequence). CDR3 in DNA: TGTGCCTGGAGTTCGGAGGGGACTGAAGCTTTCTTT. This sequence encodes CAWSSEGTEAFF.

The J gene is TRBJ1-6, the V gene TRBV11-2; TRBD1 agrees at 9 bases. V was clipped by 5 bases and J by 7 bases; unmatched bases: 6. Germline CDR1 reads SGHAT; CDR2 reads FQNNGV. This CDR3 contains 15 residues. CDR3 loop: CASSPLGQGNSPLHF. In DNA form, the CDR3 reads TGTGCCAGCAGCCCCCTGGGACAGGGAAATTCACCCCTCCACTTT.

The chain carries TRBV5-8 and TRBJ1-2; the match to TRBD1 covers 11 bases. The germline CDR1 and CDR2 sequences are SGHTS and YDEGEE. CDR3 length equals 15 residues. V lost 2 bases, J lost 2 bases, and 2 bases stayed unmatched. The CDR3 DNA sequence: TGTGCCAGCAGCTTTAGGGACAGGGGGAACTATGGCTACACCTTC. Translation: CASSFRDRGNYGYTF.

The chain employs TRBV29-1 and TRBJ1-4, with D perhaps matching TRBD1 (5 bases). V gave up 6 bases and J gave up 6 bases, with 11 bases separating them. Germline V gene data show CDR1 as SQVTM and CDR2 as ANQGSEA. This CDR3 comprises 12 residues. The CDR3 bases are TGCAGCGTCTGGGGACCCGATGAAAAACTGTTTTTT. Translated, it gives CSVWGPDEKLFF.

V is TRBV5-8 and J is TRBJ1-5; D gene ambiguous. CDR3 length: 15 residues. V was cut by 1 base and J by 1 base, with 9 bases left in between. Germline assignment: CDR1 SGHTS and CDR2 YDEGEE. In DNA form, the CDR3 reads TGTGCCAGCAGCTTGAGAAGTGGAAGCAATCAGCCCCAGCATTTT. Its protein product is CASSLRSGSNQPQHF.

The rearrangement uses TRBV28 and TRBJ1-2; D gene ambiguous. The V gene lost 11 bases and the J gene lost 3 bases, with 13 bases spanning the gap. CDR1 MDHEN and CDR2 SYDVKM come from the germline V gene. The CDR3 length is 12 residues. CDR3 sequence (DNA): TGTGCCTCTGAGAGAGGGCACTATGGCTACACCTTC. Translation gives CASERGHYGYTF.

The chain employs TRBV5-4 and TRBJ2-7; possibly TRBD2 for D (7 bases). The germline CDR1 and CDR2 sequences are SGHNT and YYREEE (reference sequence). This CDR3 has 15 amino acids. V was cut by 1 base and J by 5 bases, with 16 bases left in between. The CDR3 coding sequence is TGTGCCAGCAGCTTGCCAGGGAGGGGGATGAACGAGCAGTACTTC. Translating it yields CASSLPGRGMNEQYF.

The CDR3 loop is CASSGSGRGEGNTIYF. DNA of the CDR3: TGTGCCAGCAGTGGATCGGGCAGGGGGGAAGGAAACACCATATATTTT. The chain recombines TRBV25-1 with TRBJ1-3; 7 nucleotides agree with TRBD1. Germline assignment: CDR1 MGHDK and CDR2 SYGVNS. Losses at the gene ends were 4 bases for V and 4 bases for J; bases not matched to a gene: 10. CDR3 length equals 16 residues.

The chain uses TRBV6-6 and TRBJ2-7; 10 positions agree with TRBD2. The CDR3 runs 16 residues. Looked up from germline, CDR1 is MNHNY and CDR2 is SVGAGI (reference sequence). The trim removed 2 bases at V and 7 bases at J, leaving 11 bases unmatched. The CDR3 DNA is TGTGCCAGCAGTTACCCTTCTAGCGGGGGCGGAAGGGAGCAGTACTTC. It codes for CASSYPSSGGGREQYF.

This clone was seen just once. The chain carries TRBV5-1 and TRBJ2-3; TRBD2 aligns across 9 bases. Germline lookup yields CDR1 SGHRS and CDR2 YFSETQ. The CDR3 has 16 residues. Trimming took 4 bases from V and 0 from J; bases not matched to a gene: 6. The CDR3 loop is CASSTGGGVSTDTQYF. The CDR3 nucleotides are TGCGCCAGCAGCACCGGCGGGGGGGTTAGCACAGATACGCAGTATTTT.

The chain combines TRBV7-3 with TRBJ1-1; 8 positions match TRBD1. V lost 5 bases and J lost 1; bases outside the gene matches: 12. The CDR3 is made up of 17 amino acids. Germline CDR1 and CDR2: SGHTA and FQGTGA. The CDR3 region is CASSTRQGTSPNTEAFF. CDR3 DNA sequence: TGTGCCAGCAGCACCCGACAGGGGACCTCCCCGAACACTGAAGCTTTCTTT.

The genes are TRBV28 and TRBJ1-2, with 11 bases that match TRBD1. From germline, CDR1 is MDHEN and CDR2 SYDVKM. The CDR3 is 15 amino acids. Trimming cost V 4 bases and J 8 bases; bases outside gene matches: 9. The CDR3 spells CASSSGTGGKGGYTF. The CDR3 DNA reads TGTGCCAGCAGTTCTGGGACAGGGGGAAAAGGAGGCTACACCTTC.

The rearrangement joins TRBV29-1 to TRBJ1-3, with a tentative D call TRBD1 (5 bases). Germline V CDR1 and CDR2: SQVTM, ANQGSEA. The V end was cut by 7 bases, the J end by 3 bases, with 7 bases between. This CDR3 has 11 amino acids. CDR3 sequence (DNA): TGCAGCGCACAGGTTGGAAACACCATATATTTT. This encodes CSAQVGNTIYF.

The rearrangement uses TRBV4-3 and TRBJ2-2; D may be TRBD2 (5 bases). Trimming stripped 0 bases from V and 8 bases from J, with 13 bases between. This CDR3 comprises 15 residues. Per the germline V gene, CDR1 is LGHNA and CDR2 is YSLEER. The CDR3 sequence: CASSQDFLSDGELFF. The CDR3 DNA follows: TGCGCCAGCAGCCAAGACTTCCTTAGCGATGGGGAGCTGTTTTTT.

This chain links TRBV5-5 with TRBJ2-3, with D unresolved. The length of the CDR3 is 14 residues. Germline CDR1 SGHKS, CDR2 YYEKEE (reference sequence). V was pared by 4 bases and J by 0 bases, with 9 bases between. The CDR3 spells CASSRPGSTDTQYF. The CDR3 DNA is TGTGCCAGCAGCCGCCCCGGCAGCACAGATACGCAGTATTTT.

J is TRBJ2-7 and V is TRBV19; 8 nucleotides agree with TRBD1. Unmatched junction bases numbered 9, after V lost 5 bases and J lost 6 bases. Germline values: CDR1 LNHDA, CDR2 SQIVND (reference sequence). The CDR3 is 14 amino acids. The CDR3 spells CASSAGQGWREQYF. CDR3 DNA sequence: TGTGCCAGTAGTGCCGGACAGGGCTGGCGCGAGCAGTACTTC.

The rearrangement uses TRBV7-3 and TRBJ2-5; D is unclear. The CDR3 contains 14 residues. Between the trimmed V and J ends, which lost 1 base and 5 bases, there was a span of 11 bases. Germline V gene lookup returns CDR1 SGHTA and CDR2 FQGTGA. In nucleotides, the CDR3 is TGTGCCAGCAGCTTAAACGGCCTAGGCGAGACCCAGTACTTC. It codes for CASSLNGLGETQYF.